This T cell receptor beta chain appears in the sequencing data of a study of blood T cell repertoires in COVID-19. In the study overall: The origin of the acute and convalescent COVID-19 samples was the United States, Italy and Spain. PBMCs, B-cell-depleted T cells, or T cells provided the cDNA or gDNA that made up the material.

Germline V gene data show CDR1 as SGHRS and CDR2 as YFSETQ. Deletions cut 0 bases from V and 6 bases from J, with 18 bases between. This CDR3 spans 16 amino acids. Authors' methods: Reference gene primer amplification in the assay estimated nucleated cell counts. Measured with immunoSEQ multiplex PCR; TCRdb has only the in-frame clones, and not every one. That table is the source of V, J and clone size, and D and trimming were worked out from the DNA. The sample contains 95,000 to 110,000 clones, approximately 86% of which appear only once. This clone was seen a few times. Source material: peripheral blood. The gene calls are TRBV5-1 and TRBJ1-1; D is perhaps TRBD1 (5 bases). This TCR was sampled from a human donor in a cohort sampled during active COVID-19. CDR3 nucleotides: TGCGCCAGCAGCTTGGTAAGGGTCCAGGGAATACCTGAAGCTTTCTTT. Residues: CASSLVRVQGIPEAFF.